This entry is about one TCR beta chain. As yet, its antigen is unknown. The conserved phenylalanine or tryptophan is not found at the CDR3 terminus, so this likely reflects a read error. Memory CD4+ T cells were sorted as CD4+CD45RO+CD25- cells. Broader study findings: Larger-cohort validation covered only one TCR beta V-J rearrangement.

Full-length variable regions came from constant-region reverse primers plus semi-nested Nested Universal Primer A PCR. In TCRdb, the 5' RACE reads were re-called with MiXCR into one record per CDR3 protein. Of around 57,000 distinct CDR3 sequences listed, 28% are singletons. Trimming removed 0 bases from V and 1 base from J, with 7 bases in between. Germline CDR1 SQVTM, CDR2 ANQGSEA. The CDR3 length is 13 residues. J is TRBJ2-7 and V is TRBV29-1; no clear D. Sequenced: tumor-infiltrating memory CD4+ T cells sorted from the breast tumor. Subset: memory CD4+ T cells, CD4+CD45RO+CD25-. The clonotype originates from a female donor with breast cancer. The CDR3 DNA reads TGCAGCGTTGAAGATTCGGCATCCTACGAGCAGTACTCC. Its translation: CSVEDSASYEQYS.